These 20 T cell receptor beta chains originate from one sample sequenced in a study of blood T cell repertoires in COVID-19. The table came from immunoSEQ multiplex PCR; TCRdb's copy has only in-frame clones and leaves some out. The sample includes approximately 260,000 clones, around four fifths seen only once; the top ten take around 3.9%. The sample was PBMCs or T cells enriched from blood (not recorded which). These TCRs come from a man aged 25-40 years with acute COVID-19.

The V and J genes are TRBV30 and TRBJ1-1, with D possibly being TRBD1 (5 bases). V gave up 3 bases and J gave up 4 bases, with 15 bases separating them. This CDR3 has 14 amino acids. Germline CDR1 is GTSNPN and CDR2 is SVGIG (reference sequence). CDR3 coding DNA: TGTGCCTGGAGGTGGACGGGGGTGGGCACTGAAGCTTTCTTT. Its translation is CAWRWTGVGTEAFF.

The chain links TRBV6-5 to TRBJ1-4; 7 bases match TRBD1. The CDR3 totals 14 residues. Germline trimming cut 2 bases from V and 8 bases from J; bases unmatched to any gene: 5. Germline V lookup: CDR1 MNHEY, CDR2 SVGAGI. The CDR3 DNA is TGTGCCAGCAGTTACGACAGGGATGGAGAAAAACTGTTTTTT. Its translation: CASSYDRDGEKLFF.

The chain joins TRBV7-3 to TRBJ2-5; D perhaps matches TRBD2 (7 bases). V was trimmed by 5 bases and J by 5 bases, leaving 15 bases between them. There are 14 residues in the CDR3. From germline, CDR1 is SGHTA and CDR2 FQGTGA. This chain's CDR3 is CASSPWGGLETQYF. As DNA, the CDR3 is TGTGCCAGCAGCCCGTGGGGGGGGCTGGAGACCCAGTACTTC.

The V gene is TRBV6-5, the J gene TRBJ2-7; the D gene is possibly TRBD2 (7 bases). V lost 4 bases and J 2 bases, leaving 15 bases between the germline ends. Looked up from germline, CDR1 is MNHEY and CDR2 is SVGAGI. This CDR3 has 15 amino acids. The chain's CDR3 is CASSSAGAATYEQYV. The CDR3 DNA is TGTGCCAGCAGTTCCGCGGGGGCCGCCACCTACGAGCAGTACGTC.

This clone came up a few times. This chain connects TRBV19 to TRBJ1-5; 7 bases align to TRBD1. After removal of 4 bases from V and 3 bases from J, the junction contained 9 bases not matched to a gene. In germline, CDR1 is LNHDA, CDR2 SQIVND (reference sequence). The CDR3 has 16 amino acids. The CDR3 protein is CASSKLGQGDNQPQHF. DNA of the CDR3: TGTGCCAGTAGTAAGTTGGGGCAGGGGGACAATCAGCCCCAGCATTTT.

The chain has TRBV19 and TRBJ2-1; D possibly corresponds to TRBD2 (6 bases). Germline V gene sequence: CDR1 LNHDA, CDR2 SQIVND (reference sequence). Trimming left V 0 bases short and J 5 bases short, with 11 bases between. The CDR3 has 15 residues. CDR3 bases: TGTGCCAGTAGTATAGAGGAGGGCCGTGACAATGAGCAGTTCTTC. Amino acids: CASSIEEGRDNEQFF.

This clone was picked up one time. V is TRBV28 and J is TRBJ1-2; D is unresolved. CDR1 and CDR2 (germline): MDHEN, SYDVKM. The CDR3 has 14 amino acids. V was clipped by 8 bases and J by 4 bases, with 17 bases between them. The CDR3 DNA follows: TGTGCCAGCCGGGAGGGTCTCGCCGGCTATGGCTACACCTTC. Its translation is CASREGLAGYGYTF.

The V gene is TRBV11-3, the J gene TRBJ2-5; D perhaps matches TRBD2 (5 bases). V was pared by 8 bases and J by 3 bases, with 19 bases between. This CDR3 region has 15 residues. The germline V gene has CDR1 SGHNT and CDR2 YENEEA. This chain's CDR3 is CASGGWSGGEETQYF. CDR3 DNA: TGTGCCAGCGGTGGATGGAGCGGAGGAGAAGAGACCCAGTACTTC.

This clone was seen only once. V gene TRBV19 combines with J gene TRBJ1-3; no clear D. This CDR3 is built from 13 residues. Germline V gene lookup returns CDR1 LNHDA and CDR2 SQIVND (reference sequence). V gave up 7 bases and J gave up 0 bases, with 7 bases separating them. This CDR3 is CASNMFSGNTIYF. For the CDR3, the DNA is TGTGCCAGTAACATGTTCTCTGGAAACACCATATATTTT.

The chain is built from TRBV12-3 or TRBV12-4 and TRBJ2-7; 8 bases match TRBD1. The CDR3 contains 13 residues. The V segment lost 3 bases and the J segment 6 bases; nucleotides outside the gene matches: 4. The CDR3, as DNA: TGTGCCAGCAGTTTCTTCGACAGGGGCGAGCAGTACGTC. This gives the protein CASSFFDRGEQYV.

Comments on this clone: Mismatch with germline at one junction end may stem from a read error. The chain has TRBV5-1 and TRBJ2-1; D is perhaps TRBD2 (6 bases). The CDR3 sequence is 14 residues long. Germline CDR1 reads SGHRS; CDR2 reads YFSETQ. DNA for the CDR3: TGTGCCAGCAGCCGATTAGGGACTGACAATGAGCAGTTCTTC. As protein: CASSRLGTDNEQFF.

V is TRBV12-5 and J is TRBJ2-2, with 8 bases lining up with TRBD2. Germline loops: CDR1 LGHNT, CDR2 FRNRAP. V shed 6 bases, J shed 2 bases, and the junction held 8 bases outside the gene matches. The CDR3 totals 16 residues. This CDR3 is CASGRPSGRNTGELFF. CDR3 nucleotide sequence: TGTGCTAGTGGCCGACCTAGCGGGCGTAACACCGGGGAGCTGTTTTTT.

The gene calls are TRBV5-4 and TRBJ2-2, with TRBD2 matching over 7 bases. Germline V lookup: CDR1 SGHNT, CDR2 YYREEE (reference sequence). The CDR3 has 13 amino acids. V trimming: 3 bases; J trimming: 7 bases; junction bases outside the gene matches: 3. The CDR3 bases are TGTGCCAGCAGCTGGGGGGGGAGCGGGGAGCTGTTTTTT. Residues: CASSWGGSGELFF.

V and J are TRBV19 and TRBJ2-1; D call uncertain. Per the germline V gene, CDR1 is LNHDA and CDR2 is SQIVND (reference sequence). Trimming took 5 bases from V and 4 from J, leaving 12 bases between them. The CDR3 totals 14 residues. This CDR3 is CASSPLTLYNEQFF. The DNA for the CDR3 is TGTGCCAGTAGTCCCTTGACACTTTACAATGAGCAGTTCTTC.

The J gene is TRBJ1-4, the V gene TRBV28; 8 positions match TRBD1. The ends lost 3 bases at V and 6 bases at J; junction bases unmatched: 3. The germline V gene has CDR1 MDHEN and CDR2 SYDVKM. The CDR3 is 14 amino acids. The DNA for the CDR3 is TGTGCCAGCAGTTTCAGGGGGCCCGATGAAAAACTGTTTTTT. Protein sequence: CASSFRGPDEKLFF.

This chain's CDR3 is CASSSLGLAPYNEQFF. CDR3 DNA: TGTGCCAGCAGCTCTTTGGGACTAGCGCCCTACAATGAGCAGTTCTTC. The chain is built from TRBV14 and TRBJ2-1, with 10 bases lining up with TRBD2. V lost 5 bases, J lost 2 bases, and 6 bases stayed unmatched. Germline V lookup: CDR1 SGHDN, CDR2 FVKESK. The CDR3 runs to 16 residues.

V and J are TRBV3-1 (or the pseudogene TRBV3-2) and TRBJ2-2; 8 nucleotides match TRBD2. The CDR3 sequence is 15 residues long. Per germline, CDR1 LGHDT and CDR2 YNNKEL (reference sequence). With V trimmed by 5 bases and J by 0 bases, 2 bases remained unmatched. This CDR3 is CASSAGLANTGELFF. The CDR3 DNA follows: TGTGCCAGCAGCGCGGGACTAGCGAACACCGGGGAGCTGTTTTTT.

This clone was seen just once. Other DNA sequences from this sample encode an identical CDR3 as well. The V call is TRBV5-4, the J call TRBJ2-2; D is uncertain. V lost 2 bases, J lost 1 base, and 9 bases lay in between. The CDR3 has 15 residues. CDR1 is SGHNT and CDR2 is YYREEE in the germline V gene (reference sequence). The CDR3 loop reads CASSFGQKNTGELFF. CDR3 DNA: TGTGCCAGCAGCTTTGGGCAGAAGAACACCGGGGAGCTGTTTTTT.

The rearrangement links TRBV5-4 to TRBJ2-5; 9 nucleotides align to TRBD2. Germline CDR1 reads SGHNT; CDR2 reads YYREEE (reference sequence). This CDR3 has 15 amino acids. The junction had 5 bases not matched to a gene; V was cut back by 0 bases and J by 5 bases. The DNA for the CDR3 is TGTGCCAGCAGCTTGGGGCTAGCGGGAAGGGAGACCCAGTACTTC. It translates to CASSLGLAGRETQYF.

The rearrangement joins TRBV7-8 to TRBJ1-2; D is undetermined. Germline loops: CDR1 SGHVS, CDR2 FQNEAQ. The V and J ends lost 1 base and 3 bases respectively, with 9 bases between them. The CDR3 totals 14 residues. The chain's CDR3 is CASSLVEEDYGYTF. The CDR3 DNA follows: TGTGCCAGCAGCTTAGTGGAGGAAGACTATGGCTACACCTTC.